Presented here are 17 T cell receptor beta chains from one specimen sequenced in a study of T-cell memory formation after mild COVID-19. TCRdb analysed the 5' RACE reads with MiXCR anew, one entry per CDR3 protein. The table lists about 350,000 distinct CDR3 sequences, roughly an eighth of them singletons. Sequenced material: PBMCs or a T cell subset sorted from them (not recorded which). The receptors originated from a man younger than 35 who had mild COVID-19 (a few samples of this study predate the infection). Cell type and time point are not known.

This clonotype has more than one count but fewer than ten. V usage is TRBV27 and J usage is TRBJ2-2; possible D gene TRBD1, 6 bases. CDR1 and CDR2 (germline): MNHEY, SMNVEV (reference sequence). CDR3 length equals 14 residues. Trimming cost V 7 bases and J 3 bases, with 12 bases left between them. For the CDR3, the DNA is TGTGCCAGCACCGGACAGATCTACACCGGGGAGCTGTTTTTT. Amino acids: CASTGQIYTGELFF.

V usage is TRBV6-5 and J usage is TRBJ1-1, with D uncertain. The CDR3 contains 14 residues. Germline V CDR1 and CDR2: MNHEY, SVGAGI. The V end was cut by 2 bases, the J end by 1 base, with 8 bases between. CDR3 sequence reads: CASSYRTGNTEAFF. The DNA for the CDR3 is TGTGCCAGCAGTTACAGGACGGGGAACACTGAAGCTTTCTTT.

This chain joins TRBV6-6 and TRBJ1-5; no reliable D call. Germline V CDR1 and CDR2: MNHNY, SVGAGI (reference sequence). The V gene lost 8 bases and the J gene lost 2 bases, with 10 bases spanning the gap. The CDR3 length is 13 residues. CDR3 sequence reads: CASCVDGNQPQHF. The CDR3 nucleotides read TGTGCCAGCTGTGTGGATGGCAATCAGCCCCAGCATTTT.

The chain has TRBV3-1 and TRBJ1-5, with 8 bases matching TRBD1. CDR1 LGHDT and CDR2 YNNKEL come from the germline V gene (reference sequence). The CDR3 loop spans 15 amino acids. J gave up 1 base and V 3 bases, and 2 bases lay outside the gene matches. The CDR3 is CASSQTGVSNQPQHF. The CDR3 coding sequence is TGTGCCAGCAGCCAGACAGGGGTCAGCAATCAGCCCCAGCATTTT.

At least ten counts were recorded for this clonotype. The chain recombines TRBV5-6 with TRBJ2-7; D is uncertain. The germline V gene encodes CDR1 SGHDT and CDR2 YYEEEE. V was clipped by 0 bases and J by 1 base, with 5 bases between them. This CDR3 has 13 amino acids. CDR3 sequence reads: CASSLDRSYEQYV. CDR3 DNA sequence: TGTGCCAGCAGCTTGGATAGGTCCTACGAGCAGTACGTC.

This chain's CDR3 is CASIATGGYNQPQHF. As DNA, the CDR3 is TGTGCCAGTATTGCGACAGGGGGTTACAATCAGCCCCAGCATTTT. V and J are TRBV19 and TRBJ1-5; 9 bases map to TRBD1. The ends lost 7 bases at V and 3 bases at J; junction bases unmatched: 7. CDR1 is LNHDA, CDR2 SQIVND, per germline (reference sequence). The CDR3 contains 15 residues.

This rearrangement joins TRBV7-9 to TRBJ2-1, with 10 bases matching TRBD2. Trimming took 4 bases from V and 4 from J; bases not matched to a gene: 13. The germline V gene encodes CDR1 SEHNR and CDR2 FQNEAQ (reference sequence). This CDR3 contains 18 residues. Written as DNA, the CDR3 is TGTGCCAGCAGCTCCCACCCTATTACTAGCGGGGTTTACAATGAGCAGTTCTTC. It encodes CASSSHPITSGVYNEQFF.

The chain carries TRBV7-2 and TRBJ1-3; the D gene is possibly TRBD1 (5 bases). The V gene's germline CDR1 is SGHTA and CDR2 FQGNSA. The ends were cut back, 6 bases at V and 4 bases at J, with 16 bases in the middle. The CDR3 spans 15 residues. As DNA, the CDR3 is TGTGCCAGCAGTGACGTCGGGGCACGCGGAAACACCATATATTTT. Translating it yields CASSDVGARGNTIYF.

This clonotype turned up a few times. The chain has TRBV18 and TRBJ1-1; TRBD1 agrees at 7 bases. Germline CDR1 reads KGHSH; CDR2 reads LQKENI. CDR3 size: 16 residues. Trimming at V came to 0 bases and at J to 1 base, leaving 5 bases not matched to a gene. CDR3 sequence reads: CASSPPSWTGNTEAFF. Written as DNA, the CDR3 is TGTGCCAGCTCACCACCGTCCTGGACAGGGAACACTGAAGCTTTCTTT.

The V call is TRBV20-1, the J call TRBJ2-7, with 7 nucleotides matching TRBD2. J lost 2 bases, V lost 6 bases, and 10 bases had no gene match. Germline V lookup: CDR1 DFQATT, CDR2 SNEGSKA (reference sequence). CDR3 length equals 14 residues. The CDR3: CSAQRGGGTYEQYF. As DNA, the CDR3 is TGCAGTGCCCAACGTGGCGGGGGAACCTACGAGCAGTACTTC.

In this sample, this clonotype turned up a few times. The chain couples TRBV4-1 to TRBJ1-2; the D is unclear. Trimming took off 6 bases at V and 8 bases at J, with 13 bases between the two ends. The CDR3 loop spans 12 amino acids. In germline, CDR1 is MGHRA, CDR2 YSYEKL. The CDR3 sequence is CASSHMAGGYTF. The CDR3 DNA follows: TGCGCCAGCAGTCACATGGCGGGCGGCTACACCTTC.

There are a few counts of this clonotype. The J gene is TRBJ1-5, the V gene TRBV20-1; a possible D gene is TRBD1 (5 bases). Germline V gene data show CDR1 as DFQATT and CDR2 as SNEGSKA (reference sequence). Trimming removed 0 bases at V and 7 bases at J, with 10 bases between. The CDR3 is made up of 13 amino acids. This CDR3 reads CSARDRVGQPQHF. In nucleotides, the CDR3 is TGCAGTGCTAGAGACAGGGTTGGGCAGCCCCAGCATTTT.

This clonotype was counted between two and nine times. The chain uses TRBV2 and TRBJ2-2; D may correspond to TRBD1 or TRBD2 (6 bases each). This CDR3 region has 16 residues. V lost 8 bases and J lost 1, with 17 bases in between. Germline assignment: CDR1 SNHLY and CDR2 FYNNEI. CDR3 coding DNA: TGTGCCAGCTTAAGGGGGGCCCCAATGAACACCGGGGAGCTGTTTTTT. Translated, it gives CASLRGAPMNTGELFF.

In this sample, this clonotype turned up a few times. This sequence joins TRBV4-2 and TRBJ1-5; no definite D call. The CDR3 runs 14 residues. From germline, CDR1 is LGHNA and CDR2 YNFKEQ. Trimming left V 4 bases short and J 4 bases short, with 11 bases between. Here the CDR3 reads CASSPRAFNQPQHF. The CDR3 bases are TGTGCCAGCAGCCCCCGGGCCTTTAATCAGCCCCAGCATTTT.

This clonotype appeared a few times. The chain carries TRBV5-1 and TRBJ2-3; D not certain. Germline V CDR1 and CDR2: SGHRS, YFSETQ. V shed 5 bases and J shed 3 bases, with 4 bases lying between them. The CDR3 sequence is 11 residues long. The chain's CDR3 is CASRYTDTQYF. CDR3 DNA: TGCGCCAGCAGGTATACAGATACGCAGTATTTT.

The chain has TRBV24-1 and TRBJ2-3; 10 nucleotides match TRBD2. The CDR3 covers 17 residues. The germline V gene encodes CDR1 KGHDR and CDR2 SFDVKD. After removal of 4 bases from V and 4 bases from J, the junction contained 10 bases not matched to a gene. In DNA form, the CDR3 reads TGTGCCACCAGTGACACAGAGGTAGCGGGGGGACCAGATACGCAGTATTTT. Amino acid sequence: CATSDTEVAGGPDTQYF.

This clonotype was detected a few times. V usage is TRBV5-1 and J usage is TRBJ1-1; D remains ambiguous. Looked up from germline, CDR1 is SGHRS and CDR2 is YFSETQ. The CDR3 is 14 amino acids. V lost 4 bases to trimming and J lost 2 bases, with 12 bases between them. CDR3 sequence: CASSPPRVNTEAFF. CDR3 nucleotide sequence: TGCGCCAGCAGCCCCCCTAGAGTAAACACTGAAGCTTTCTTT.